This is a list of T cell receptor beta chains from one sample in a study of early T cells in non-severe SARS-CoV-2 infection. Using its own MiXCR run on the 5' RACE reads, TCRdb lists one record per CDR3 protein. Altogether about 71,000 distinct CDR3 sequences are present, 9.5% to 15% being singletons, with the ten largest covering less than 3.5%. Specimen: whole blood, collected at baseline. These receptors came from an adult who was a healthcare worker with PCR-confirmed SARS-CoV-2 infection or an uninfected control (not recorded which). The CDR3 runs from the conserved cysteine through the conserved F or W. The order of the fields is V gene, clone size, J gene, D gene, CDR3 DNA, CDR3 protein. A D gene is named only where the DNA matches it firmly. The listing skips clone size in some rows; elsewhere it reads once, few, many or a size class.

V: TRBV11-2
size: .
J: TRBJ1-6
D: TRBD1
DNA: TGTGCCAGCAGCGACGGGACAGGCTATAATTCACCCCTCCACTTT
CDR3: CASSDGTGYNSPLHF

V: TRBV6-5
size: .
J: TRBJ2-1
D: .
DNA: TGTGCCAGCTTGGGTAGGACAGCCACAGAGCAGTTCTTC
CDR3: CASLGRTATEQFF

V: TRBV11-2
size: few
J: TRBJ2-3
D: TRBD2
DNA: TGTGCCAGCAGCTTAGATCCCAGAAGTCCTAGCGGGAGCACAGATACGCAGTATTTT
CDR3: CASSLDPRSPSGSTDTQYF

V: TRBV29-1
size: .
J: TRBJ1-1
D: TRBD1
DNA: TGCAGCGTCGACAGGGGGCTGAACACTGAAGCTTTCTTT
CDR3: CSVDRGLNTEAFF

V: TRBV6-6
size: few
J: TRBJ2-1
D: .
DNA: TGTGCCAGCAGCCAGGGGACATCCTACAATGAGCAGTTCTTC
CDR3: CASSQGTSYNEQFF

V: TRBV18
size: .
J: TRBJ1-1
D: .
DNA: TGTGCCAGCTTGGGGACAATGAACACTGAAGCTTTCTTT
CDR3: CASLGTMNTEAFF

V: TRBV5-1
size: .
J: TRBJ1-1
D: .
DNA: TGCGCCAGCAGTCCCGGGACCCCTGGGGTAACTGAAGCTTTCTTT
CDR3: CASSPGTPGVTEAFF

V: TRBV20-1
size: many
J: TRBJ1-5
D: .
DNA: TGCAGTGCTCTCCCCGAGGGATACTATCAGCCCCAGCATTTT
CDR3: CSALPEGYYQPQHF

V: TRBV29-1
size: .
J: TRBJ2-7
D: TRBD1
DNA: TGCAGCGGCTCGGACAGGGGTTACGAGCAGTACTTC
CDR3: CSGSDRGYEQYF

V: TRBV7-8
size: .
J: TRBJ2-7
D: .
DNA: TGTGCCAGCAGGGTAGGACCCGGCCCCTACGAGCAGTACTTC
CDR3: CASRVGPGPYEQYF

V: TRBV5-1
size: .
J: TRBJ1-1
D: .
DNA: TGCGCCAGCAGCCACGGTTACACTGAAGCTTTCTTT
CDR3: CASSHGYTEAFF

V: TRBV6-5
size: few
J: TRBJ1-5
D: .
DNA: TGTGCCAGCAGTCGAGGACCAGACGGAGGGCAGCCCCAGCATTTT
CDR3: CASSRGPDGGQPQHF

V: TRBV28
size: few
J: TRBJ1-6
D: .
DNA: TGTGCCAGCAGACCAGACAAATATAATTCACCCCTCCACTTT
CDR3: CASRPDKYNSPLHF

V: TRBV7-6
size: many
J: TRBJ2-1
D: .
DNA: TGTGCCAGCAGCTATGCCGGGTATGACAATGAGCAGTTCTTC
CDR3: CASSYAGYDNEQFF

V: TRBV28
size: .
J: TRBJ1-4
D: .
DNA: TGTGCCAGCAGTTTAGGGGGTGCTAATGAAAAACTGTTTTTT
CDR3: CASSLGGANEKLFF

V: TRBV27
size: .
J: TRBJ2-7
D: TRBD1
DNA: TGTGCCAGCAGTTCCACAGGGGTCCCCTACGAGCAGTACTTC
CDR3: CASSSTGVPYEQYF

V: TRBV28
size: .
J: TRBJ2-1
D: TRBD1
DNA: TGTGCCAGCAGTTTTAGGGACAGAAATGAGCAGTTCTTC
CDR3: CASSFRDRNEQFF

V: TRBV12-3/TRBV12-4
size: .
J: TRBJ1-1
D: .
DNA: TGTGCCAGCAGATCCGGACAGACAAACACTGAAGCTTTCTTT
CDR3: CASRSGQTNTEAFF

V: TRBV20-1
size: .
J: TRBJ2-3
D: .
DNA: TGCAGTGTGGTGGGCCTAGCAGATACGCAGTATTTT
CDR3: CSVVGLADTQYF

V: TRBV2
size: .
J: TRBJ2-7
D: .
DNA: TGTGCCAGCAGTGACCGACTAAGGGGCACCTACGAGCAGTACTTC
CDR3: CASSDRLRGTYEQYF

V: TRBV2
size: many
J: TRBJ1-1
D: .
DNA: TGTGCCAGCAACCCGACAGTTGAAGCTTTCTTT
CDR3: CASNPTVEAFF

V: TRBV12-3/TRBV12-4
size: .
J: TRBJ2-6
D: .
DNA: TGTGCCAGCAGTTTCGGAGCGGTCAACTCTGGGGCCAACGTCCTGACTTTC
CDR3: CASSFGAVNSGANVLTF

V: TRBV7-2
size: few
J: TRBJ1-1
D: .
DNA: TGTGCCAGCAGCGATCGTTGGACTAACACTGAAGCTTTCTTT
CDR3: CASSDRWTNTEAFF

V: TRBV7-2
size: few
J: TRBJ1-6
D: .
DNA: TGTGCCAGCAGTTATAGCCCCGACTCCTATTATAATTCACCCCTCCACTTT
CDR3: CASSYSPDSYYNSPLHF

V: TRBV11-2
size: .
J: TRBJ1-2
D: .
DNA: TGTGCCAGCAGCACGGAGAACTATGGCTACACCTTC
CDR3: CASSTENYGYTF

V: TRBV5-4
size: few
J: TRBJ1-2
D: .
DNA: TGTGCCAGCAGCTTGGACAGGGAGGTGGGAGGCTACACCTTC
CDR3: CASSLDREVGGYTF

V: TRBV7-2
size: many
J: TRBJ2-1
D: .
DNA: TGTGCCAGCACCCCCCGCCCCCGGGCCCGGAATGAGCAGTTCTTC
CDR3: CASTPRPRARNEQFF

V: TRBV9
size: .
J: TRBJ1-1
D: .
DNA: TGTGCCAGCAGCGTAGGTTTTTCGAACACTGAAGCTTTCTTT
CDR3: CASSVGFSNTEAFF

V: TRBV28
size: few
J: TRBJ1-2
D: TRBD1
DNA: TGTGCCAGCGCCTCCGGGACAGGGGGATATGGCTACACCTTC
CDR3: CASASGTGGYGYTF

V: TRBV6-2/TRBV6-3
size: once
J: TRBJ1-5
D: .
DNA: TGTGCCAGCAAGGGGAGCAATCAGCCCCAGCATTTT
CDR3: CASKGSNQPQHF

V: TRBV12-3/TRBV12-4
size: .
J: TRBJ1-2
D: .
DNA: TGTGCCAGCAGTTTACAGGGGCCGCCTTACACCTTC
CDR3: CASSLQGPPYTF

V: TRBV29-1
size: few
J: TRBJ2-3
D: .
DNA: TGCAGTGTGGTGAGGGTGAAGAGCACAGATACGCAGTATTTT
CDR3: CSVVRVKSTDTQYF

V: TRBV5-1
size: few
J: TRBJ1-1
D: .
DNA: TGCGCCAGCAGCGCGGGACCGTCGAACACTGAAGCTTTCTTT
CDR3: CASSAGPSNTEAFF

V: TRBV24-1
size: medium-sized
J: TRBJ2-2
D: TRBD1
DNA: TGTGCCACCAGTGATCCAAGGACAGGCCCCACCGGGGAGCTGTTTTTT
CDR3: CATSDPRTGPTGELFF

V: TRBV20-1
size: few
J: TRBJ1-2
D: .
DNA: TGCAGTGCTAGAGATGTAGGGCAACCTAACTATGGCTACACCTTC
CDR3: CSARDVGQPNYGYTF

V: TRBV6-1
size: few
J: TRBJ1-3
D: .
DNA: TGTGCCAGCAGTGGATCGGCGGGTTCTGGAAACACCATATATTTT
CDR3: CASSGSAGSGNTIYF

V: TRBV2
size: many
J: TRBJ1-2
D: .
DNA: TGTGCCAGCAGGTCACGGACTGAGGGAACCTATGGCTACACCTTC
CDR3: CASRSRTEGTYGYTF

V: TRBV7-2
size: many
J: TRBJ1-2
D: .
DNA: TGTGCCAGCAGCAAAAATCCAGGGACCCAAGGCGGTGGCTACACCTTC
CDR3: CASSKNPGTQGGGYTF

V: TRBV28
size: .
J: TRBJ2-5
D: .
DNA: TGTGCCAGCAGTCGACCCGAACCCGGCCAAGAGACCCAGTACTTC
CDR3: CASSRPEPGQETQYF

V: TRBV11-2
size: .
J: TRBJ2-2
D: .
DNA: TGTGCCAGACTCGCCGGGGAGCTGTTTTTT
CDR3: CARLAGELFF

V: TRBV6-2/TRBV6-3
size: .
J: TRBJ2-5
D: .
DNA: TGTGCCAGCAAAAAGACCGGGGATGAGACCCAGTACTTC
CDR3: CASKKTGDETQYF

V: TRBV11-2
size: .
J: TRBJ1-2
D: TRBD1
DNA: TGTGCCAGCAGCTCACTCCGGGACAGGGCATATGGCTACACCTTC
CDR3: CASSSLRDRAYGYTF

V: TRBV5-1
size: .
J: TRBJ1-1
D: .
DNA: TGCGCCAGCAGCCCCGCATCGGGGCCGAACACTGAAGCTTTCTTT
CDR3: CASSPASGPNTEAFF

V: TRBV28
size: .
J: TRBJ2-4
D: .
DNA: TGTGCCAGCAGTAGCGCGGGTGGTTTGGGGGAGGCCAAAAACATTCAGTACTTC
CDR3: CASSSAGGLGEAKNIQYF

V: TRBV7-2
size: .
J: TRBJ1-2
D: .
DNA: TGTGCCAGCAGCTTAGCATCAGGGACTTATGGCTACACCTTC
CDR3: CASSLASGTYGYTF

V: TRBV7-8
size: .
J: TRBJ1-4
D: .
DNA: TGTGCCAGCAGGGAGATTAATGAAAAACTGTTTTTT
CDR3: CASREINEKLFF

V: TRBV12-3/TRBV12-4
size: many
J: TRBJ1-5
D: .
DNA: TGTGCCAGCAGTTTCAGCGGAAATAGCAATCAGCCCCAGCATTTT
CDR3: CASSFSGNSNQPQHF

V: TRBV28
size: .
J: TRBJ2-7
D: TRBD2
DNA: TGTGCCAGCACCCGGGGGGGGGCCCTCTCCTACGAGCAGTACTTC
CDR3: CASTRGGALSYEQYF

V: TRBV6-6
size: .
J: TRBJ1-2
D: .
DNA: TGTGCCAGCAGTACCCCATCACAGGGCTATGGCTACACCTTC
CDR3: CASSTPSQGYGYTF

V: TRBV12-3/TRBV12-4
size: few
J: TRBJ1-2
D: TRBD1
DNA: TGTGCCAGCAGTCCCCGACAGGGCGGCCCTTATGGCTACACCTTC
CDR3: CASSPRQGGPYGYTF

V: TRBV6-5
size: few
J: TRBJ1-4
D: TRBD1
DNA: TGTGCCAGCAGACCCACCCCCAGCGGGACAGGGGTCGAAAAACTGTTTTTT
CDR3: CASRPTPSGTGVEKLFF

V: TRBV5-1
size: .
J: TRBJ1-2
D: .
DNA: TGCGCCAGCAGCTTGTGGGTGGACAGCCCTAACTATGGCTACACCTTC
CDR3: CASSLWVDSPNYGYTF

V: TRBV10-3
size: few
J: TRBJ1-1
D: .
DNA: TGTGCCATCAGTGATATACCGAACACTGAAGCTTTCTTT
CDR3: CAISDIPNTEAFF

V: TRBV3-1
size: few
J: TRBJ2-5
D: TRBD2
DNA: TGTGCCAGCAGCCAAGCCCTAGCGGGGGGCAGCGAGACCCAGTACTTC
CDR3: CASSQALAGGSETQYF

V: TRBV6-2/TRBV6-3
size: .
J: TRBJ2-2
D: .
DNA: TGTGCCAGCAGTTACTCGGTGGTTCCGGGCGGGGAGCTGTTTTTT
CDR3: CASSYSVVPGGELFF

V: TRBV10-1
size: .
J: TRBJ1-5
D: .
DNA: TGCGCCAGCAGTCGGGGTTTGGGTCAGCCCCAGCATTTT
CDR3: CASSRGLGQPQHF

V: TRBV20-1
size: many
J: TRBJ1-1
D: .
DNA: TGCAGTGCTCTCCCCGGACAGTCTGAAGCTTTCTTT
CDR3: CSALPGQSEAFF